These 3 T cell receptor beta chains were sequenced from one sample in a study of cytomegalovirus exposure and HLA in healthy donors (dated by TCRdb to about 2017). Receptor amplification or capture employed the immunoSEQ multiplex PCR assay. For the multiplex PCR, a mixture combining 60 forward primers for TCR Vbeta segments and 13 reverse primers for TCR Jbeta segments was used. The table comes from immuneACCESS by way of TCRdb, which keeps in-frame sequences with V and J called. Part of the clones is missing from these tables; in studies checked, under half for an unresolved V gene and the rest for unknown reasons. The sample contains roughly 110,000 clones, around three quarters of them found a single time. The ten largest account for 7.8% of the sample. Sequenced sample: PBMCs. The receptor source for this set is a man aged 30 to 39 in good health and CMV-seronegative.

This clone was detected a few times. This chain connects TRBV10-3 to TRBJ2-1; 7 positions match TRBD2. J was trimmed by 5 bases and V by 4 bases; bases with no gene match: 8. The CDR3 extends over 15 amino acids. Germline CDR1 reads ENHRY; CDR2 reads SYGVKD. The CDR3 region is CAISGRLAENNEQFF. The CDR3 bases are TGTGCCATCAGTGGTCGGCTAGCGGAGAACAATGAGCAGTTCTTC.

On this clone: Other nucleotide sequences in the sample specify the same CDR3. This chain uses TRBV5-1 with TRBJ1-4; D is unresolved. The CDR3 is made up of 15 amino acids. Deletions cut 0 bases from V and 4 bases from J, with 10 bases between. CDR1 is SGHRS, CDR2 YFSETQ, per germline. The CDR3 loop reads CASSLAGRDNEKLFF. CDR3 DNA: TGCGCCAGCAGCTTGGCCGGGCGGGATAATGAAAAACTGTTTTTT.

The chain has TRBV7-2 and TRBJ1-5; tentative D call: TRBD1 (5 bases). V was pared by 4 bases and J by 4 bases, with 8 bases between. The CDR3 extends over 13 amino acids. The V gene's germline CDR1 is SGHTA and CDR2 FQGNSA. The CDR3 nucleotides read TGTGCCAGCAGCTCCCAGGGAAATCAGCCCCAGCATTTT. It yields the protein CASSSQGNQPQHF.